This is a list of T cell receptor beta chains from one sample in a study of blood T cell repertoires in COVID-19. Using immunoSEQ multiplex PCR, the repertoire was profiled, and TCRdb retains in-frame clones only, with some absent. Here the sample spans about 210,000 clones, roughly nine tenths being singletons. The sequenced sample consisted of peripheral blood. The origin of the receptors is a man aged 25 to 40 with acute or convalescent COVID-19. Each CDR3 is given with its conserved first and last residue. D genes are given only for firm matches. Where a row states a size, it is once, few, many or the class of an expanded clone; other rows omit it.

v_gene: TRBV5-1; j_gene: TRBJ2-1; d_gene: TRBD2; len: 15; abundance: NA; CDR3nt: TGCGCCAGCAGACCCACTAGCGGGATTTATGATGAGCAGTTCTTC; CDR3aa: CASRPTSGIYDEQFF
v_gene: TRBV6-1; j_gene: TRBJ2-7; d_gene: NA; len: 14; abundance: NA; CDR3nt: TGTGCCAGCAGTGAATACGAGGATCGCTACGAGCAGTACTTC; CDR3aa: CASSEYEDRYEQYF
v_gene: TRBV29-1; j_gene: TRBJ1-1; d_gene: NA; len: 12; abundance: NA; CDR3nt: TGCAGCGTCGTCGGGGGGAACACTGAAGCTTTCTTT; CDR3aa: CSVVGGNTEAFF
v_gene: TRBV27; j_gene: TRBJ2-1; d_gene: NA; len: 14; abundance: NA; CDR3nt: TGTGCCAGCAGTTGGGTCAGGGACTTAGGTGAGCAGTTCTTC; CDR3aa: CASSWVRDLGEQFF
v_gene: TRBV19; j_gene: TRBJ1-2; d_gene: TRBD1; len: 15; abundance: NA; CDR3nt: TGTGCCAGTAGGGCCCCGGGACAGGGGAAGAGTGGCTACACCTTC; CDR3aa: CASRAPGQGKSGYTF
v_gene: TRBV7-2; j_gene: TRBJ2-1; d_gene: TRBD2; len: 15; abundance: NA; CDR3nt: TGTGCCAGCAGCTTACTGACTAGCACCAGTAATGAGCAGTTCTTC; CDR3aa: CASSLLTSTSNEQFF
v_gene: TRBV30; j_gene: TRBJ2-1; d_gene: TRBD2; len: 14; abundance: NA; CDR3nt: TGTGCCTGGAGTGAAGCGGGGGCCCGGATTGAGCAGTTCTTC; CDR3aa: CAWSEAGARIEQFF
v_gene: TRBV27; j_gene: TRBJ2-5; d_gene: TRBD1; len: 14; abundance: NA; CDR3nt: TGTGCCAGCAGCCCGACAGGGTGGAGAGAGACCCAGTACTTC; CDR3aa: CASSPTGWRETQYF
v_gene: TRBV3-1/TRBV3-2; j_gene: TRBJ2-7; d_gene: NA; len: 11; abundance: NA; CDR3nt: TGTGCCAGCAGGGGGGCTAACGAGCAGTACTTC; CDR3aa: CASRGANEQYF
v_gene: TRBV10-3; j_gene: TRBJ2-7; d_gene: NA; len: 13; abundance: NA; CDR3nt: TGTGCCATCACGACGACAGGTATCGACGAGCAGTACTTC; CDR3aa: CAITTTGIDEQYF
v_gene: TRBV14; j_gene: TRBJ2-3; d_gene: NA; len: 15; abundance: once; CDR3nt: TGTGCCAGCAGCCCCCTGCAGGGGAGCCCAGATACGCAGTATTTT; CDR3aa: CASSPLQGSPDTQYF
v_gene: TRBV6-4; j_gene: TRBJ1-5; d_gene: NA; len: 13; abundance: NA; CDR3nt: TGTGCCAGCGCTCCTACGGAGTGGGAGCCCCAGCATTTT; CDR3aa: CASAPTEWEPQHF
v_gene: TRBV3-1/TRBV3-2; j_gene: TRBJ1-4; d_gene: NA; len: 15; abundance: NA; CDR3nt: TGTGCCAGCAGCCAAGGGGGAGTCGGGGGAGAAAAACTGTTTTTT; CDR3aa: CASSQGGVGGEKLFF
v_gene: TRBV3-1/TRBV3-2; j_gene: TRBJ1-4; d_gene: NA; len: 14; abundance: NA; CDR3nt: TGTGCCAGCAGCCACGACAGAATGGAGGAAAAACTGTTTTTT; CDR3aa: CASSHDRMEEKLFF
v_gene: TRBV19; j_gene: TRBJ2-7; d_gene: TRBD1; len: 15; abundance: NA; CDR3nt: TGTGCCAGTAGTAAGGGGGGACAGGGATTCTACGAGCAGTACTTC; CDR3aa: CASSKGGQGFYEQYF
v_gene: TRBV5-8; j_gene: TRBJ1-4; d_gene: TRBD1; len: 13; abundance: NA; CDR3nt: TGTGCCAGCAGCCCAACAGGGGACGGAAAACTGTTTTTT; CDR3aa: CASSPTGDGKLFF
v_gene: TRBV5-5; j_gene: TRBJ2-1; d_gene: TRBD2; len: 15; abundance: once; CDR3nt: TGTGCCAGCAGCTTTGGACTAGCGGAGTACAATGAGCAGTTCTTC; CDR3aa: CASSFGLAEYNEQFF
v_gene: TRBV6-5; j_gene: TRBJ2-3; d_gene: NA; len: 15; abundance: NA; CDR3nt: TGTGCCAGCAGTTCGACACCCGACGGTCGGAATACGCAGTATTTT; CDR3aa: CASSSTPDGRNTQYF
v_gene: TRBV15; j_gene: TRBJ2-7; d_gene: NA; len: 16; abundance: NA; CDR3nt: TGTGCCACCAGCGGAGGGGGTGGAGGTCAAGCCTACGAGCAGTACTTC; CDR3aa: CATSGGGGGQAYEQYF
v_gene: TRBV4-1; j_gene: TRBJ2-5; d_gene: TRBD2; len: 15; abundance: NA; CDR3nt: TGCGCCAGCAGCCAGACTAGCGGGAGACGAGAGACCCAGTACTTC; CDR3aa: CASSQTSGRRETQYF
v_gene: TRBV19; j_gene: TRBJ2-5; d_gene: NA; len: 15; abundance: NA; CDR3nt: TGTGCCAGTAGTATAAGCAGGTGGTACCAAGAGACCCAGTACTTC; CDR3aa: CASSISRWYQETQYF
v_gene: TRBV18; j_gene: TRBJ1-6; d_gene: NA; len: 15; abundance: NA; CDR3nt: TGTGCCAGCTCACAAACGACTCAGTTTAATTCACCCCTCCACTTT; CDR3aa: CASSQTTQFNSPLHF
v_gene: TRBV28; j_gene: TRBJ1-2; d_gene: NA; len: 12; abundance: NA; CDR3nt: TGTGCCAGTCGCAGGGGTAACTATGGCTACACCTTC; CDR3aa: CASRRGNYGYTF
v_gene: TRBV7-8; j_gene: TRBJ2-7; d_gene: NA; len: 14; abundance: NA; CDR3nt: TGTGCCAGCAGCGGGAGAGACGGGTCCTACGAGCAGTACTTC; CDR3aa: CASSGRDGSYEQYF
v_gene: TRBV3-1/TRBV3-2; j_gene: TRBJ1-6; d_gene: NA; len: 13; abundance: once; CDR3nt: TGTGCCAGCAGCAAGGGACTGCATTCACCCCTCCACTTT; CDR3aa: CASSKGLHSPLHF
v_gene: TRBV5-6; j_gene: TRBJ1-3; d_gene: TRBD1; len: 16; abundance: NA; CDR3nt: TGTGCCAGCAGCTTGATCGGGACAGGGACAGGAAACACCATATATTTT; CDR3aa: CASSLIGTGTGNTIYF
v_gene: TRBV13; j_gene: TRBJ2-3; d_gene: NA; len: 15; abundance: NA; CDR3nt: TGTGCCAGCAGCTTCCGGGGAACTAGCACAGATACGCAGTATTTT; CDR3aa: CASSFRGTSTDTQYF
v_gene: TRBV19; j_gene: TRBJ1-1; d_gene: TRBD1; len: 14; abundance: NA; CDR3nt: TGTGCCAGTAGGGGGACAGTCCCGAACACTGAAGCTTTCTTT; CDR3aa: CASRGTVPNTEAFF
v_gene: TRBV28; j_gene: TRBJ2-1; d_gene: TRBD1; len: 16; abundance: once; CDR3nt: TGTGCCAGCAGTTTGCGGTCGACAGGGTCCCCGAATGAGCAGTTCTTC; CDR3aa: CASSLRSTGSPNEQFF